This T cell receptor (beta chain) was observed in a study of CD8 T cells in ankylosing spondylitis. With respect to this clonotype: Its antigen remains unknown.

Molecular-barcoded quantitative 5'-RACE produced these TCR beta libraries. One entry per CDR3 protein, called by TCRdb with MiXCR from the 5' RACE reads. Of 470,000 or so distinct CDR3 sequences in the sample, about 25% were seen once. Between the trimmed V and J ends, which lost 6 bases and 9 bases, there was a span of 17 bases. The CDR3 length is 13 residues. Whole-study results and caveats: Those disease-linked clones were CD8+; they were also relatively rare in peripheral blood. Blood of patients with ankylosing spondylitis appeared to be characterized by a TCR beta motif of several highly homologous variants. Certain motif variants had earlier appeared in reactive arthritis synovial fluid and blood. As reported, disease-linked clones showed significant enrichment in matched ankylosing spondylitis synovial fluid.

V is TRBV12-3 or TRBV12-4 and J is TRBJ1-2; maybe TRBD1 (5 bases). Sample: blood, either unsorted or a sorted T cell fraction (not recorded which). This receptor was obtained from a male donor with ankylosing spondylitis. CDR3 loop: CASSSVEGIRYTF. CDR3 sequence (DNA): TGTGCCAGCAGCTCGGTCGAGGGGATCCGCTACACCTTC.